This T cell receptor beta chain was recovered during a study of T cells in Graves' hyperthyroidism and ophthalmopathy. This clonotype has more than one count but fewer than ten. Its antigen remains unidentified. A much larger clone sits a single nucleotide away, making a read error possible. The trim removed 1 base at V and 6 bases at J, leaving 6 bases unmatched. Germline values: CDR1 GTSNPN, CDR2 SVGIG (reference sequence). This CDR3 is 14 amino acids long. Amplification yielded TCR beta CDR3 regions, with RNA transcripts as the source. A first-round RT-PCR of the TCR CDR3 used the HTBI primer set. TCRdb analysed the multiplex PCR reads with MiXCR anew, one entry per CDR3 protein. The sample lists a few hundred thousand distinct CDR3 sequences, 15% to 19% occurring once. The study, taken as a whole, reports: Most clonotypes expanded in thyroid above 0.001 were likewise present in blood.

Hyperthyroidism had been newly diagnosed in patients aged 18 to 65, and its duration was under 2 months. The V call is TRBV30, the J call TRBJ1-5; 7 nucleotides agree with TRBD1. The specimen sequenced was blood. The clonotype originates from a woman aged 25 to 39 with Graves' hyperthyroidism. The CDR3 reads CAWSAKQGCQPQHF. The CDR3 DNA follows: TGTGCCTGGAGTGCGAAACAGGGGTGTCAGCCCCAGCATTTT.